This T cell receptor (beta chain) was identified in a study of tumor-infiltrating lymphocytes in primary liver carcinoma. The study, taken as a whole, reports: Tumor-adjacent and tumor-blood pairs showed less overlap than tumor region pairs.

The blood RNA (from unsorted whole blood) was obtained, and germline DNA was also extracted. The CDR3 has 12 residues. Germline CDR1 PRHDT, CDR2 FYEKMQ (reference sequence). Synthesis of TCR beta cDNA was carried out from about 540 ng total RNA with a constant-region primer. Researchers made the TCR beta libraries by running three nested multiplex PCR rounds with slightly modified ARM-PCR. Primers for the first two PCR rounds were TRBV1-TRBV30 forward primers and a C-beta reverse primer (approximately 9 cycles per round). A single record per CDR3 protein comes from TCRdb applying MiXCR to the multiplex PCR reads. This sample has hundreds of thousands of distinct CDR3 sequences, with almost 60% found just once. As regards this clonotype: Antigen: not known. The germline gene is not matched at one end of the junction; a read error may be the cause.

The source is a woman in her 30s with primary liver carcinoma and hepatitis B virus infection. Sequencing used peripheral blood. The chain employs TRBV13 and TRBJ2-3, with D hard to call. The CDR3 spells CASSPQADMQYF. In nucleotides, the CDR3 is TGTGCCAGTAGCCCTCAGGCAGATATGCAGTATTTT.